This TCR beta chain was identified in a study of identifying expanded T cells in peripheral blood. Overall study results and limits: Clone count variance between roughly 2-week samples rose with total template count. Roughly 1.1 clones differed between technical replicates, versus around 15 and 19 over time.

With 5 bases removed from V and 1 base from J, the gap between germline ends came to 8 bases. Germline values: CDR1 LNHNV, CDR2 YYDKDF (reference sequence). CDR3 length: 13 amino acids. Remarks on this clone: Its antigen remains unidentified.

Sequencing was performed with immunoSEQ multiplex PCR; in TCRdb, only in-frame clones are kept and a portion is missing. The table shows roughly 81,000 clones, with roughly 84% occurring only once. The sequence derives from a person between 18 and 75 years old in good health. The chain combines TRBV15 with TRBJ1-2; maybe TRBD1 (5 bases). Sample: blood. CDR3 sequence (DNA): TGTGCCACCAGCCGGGACTTTAACTATGGCTACACCTTC. It translates to CATSRDFNYGYTF.